Detailed here is one T cell receptor (beta chain). The antigen is undetermined. The V gene lost 5 bases and the J gene lost 0 bases, with 5 bases spanning the gap. There are 13 residues in the CDR3. CDR1 is MNHEY and CDR2 is SVGAGI in the germline V gene. These data originate in a study of cytomegalovirus exposure and HLA in healthy donors. Study as a whole: Out of 398 genotyped donors, about 80% belonged to the Caucasian-associated ancestry cluster.

PCR involved 60 Vbeta and 13 Jbeta primers. Generated by immunoSEQ multiplex PCR, the TCRdb table keeps only in-frame clones and is missing some. The table lists 72,000 or so clones, about 68% of them singletons. Findings and caveats of the study: Later analysis showed TCR association rates varying by HLA locus, highest for DRB1 and lowest for HLA-C.

Sequencing was performed on PBMCs. The source is a woman in her thirties in good health and CMV-seropositive. V is TRBV6-5 and J is TRBJ2-1; D uncertain. CDR3 region: CASSPSSYNEQFF. As DNA, the CDR3 is TGTGCCAGCAGTCCTAGCTCCTACAATGAGCAGTTCTTC.